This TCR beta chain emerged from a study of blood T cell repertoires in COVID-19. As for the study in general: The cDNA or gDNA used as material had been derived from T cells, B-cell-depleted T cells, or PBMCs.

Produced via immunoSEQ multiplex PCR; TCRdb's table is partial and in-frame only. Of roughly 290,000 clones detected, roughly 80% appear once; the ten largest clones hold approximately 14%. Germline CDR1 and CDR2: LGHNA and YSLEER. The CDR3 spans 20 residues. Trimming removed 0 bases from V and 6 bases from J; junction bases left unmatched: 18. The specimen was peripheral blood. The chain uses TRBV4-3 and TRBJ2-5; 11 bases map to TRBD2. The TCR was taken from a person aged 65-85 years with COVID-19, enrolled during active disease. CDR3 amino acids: CASSQDLTPLGTSGSKTQYF. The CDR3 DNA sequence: TGCGCCAGCAGCCAAGACCTGACTCCCCTTGGGACTAGCGGTTCTAAGACCCAGTACTTC.